Sequencing of this TCR beta chain was carried out in a study of response to subunit inactivated influenza vaccine. This clonotype occurred a few times. The CDR3 loop spans 14 amino acids. Trimming shortened V by 1 base and J by 7 bases, and 10 bases separated the two germline ends. Via MiXCR, TCRdb re-called the RT-PCR reads, giving one row per CDR3 protein. The sample yields around 850,000 distinct CDR3 sequences, less than 20% seen once. The receptor comes from a man aged 50 or older who received an inactivated influenza vaccine. V usage is TRBV12-3 or TRBV12-4 and J usage is TRBJ2-2; no firm D call. The sequencing here drew on PBMCs from blood, taken 4 to 6 days after vaccination. CDR3 protein: CASSLVAGSGELFF. The CDR3 DNA sequence: TGTGCCAGCAGTTTAGTGGCAGGCAGCGGGGAGCTGTTTTTT.